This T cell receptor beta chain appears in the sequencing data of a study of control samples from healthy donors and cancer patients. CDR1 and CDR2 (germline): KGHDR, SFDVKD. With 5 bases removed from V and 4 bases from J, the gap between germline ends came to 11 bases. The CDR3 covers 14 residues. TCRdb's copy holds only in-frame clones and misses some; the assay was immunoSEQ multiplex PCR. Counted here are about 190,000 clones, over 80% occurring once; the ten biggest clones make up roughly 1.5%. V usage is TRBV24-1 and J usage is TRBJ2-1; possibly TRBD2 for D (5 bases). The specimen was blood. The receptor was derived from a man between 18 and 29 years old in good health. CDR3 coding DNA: TGTGCCACCAGTGCTCCCGGGGATTACAATGAGCAGTTCTTC. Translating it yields CATSAPGDYNEQFF.